This T cell receptor beta chain was profiled in a study of Tregs in tolerant kidney transplant recipients. Germline V CDR1 and CDR2: SNHLY, FYNNEI. CDR3 length equals 14 residues. V lost 4 bases to trimming and J lost 2 bases, with 11 bases between them. Clones were read by immunoSEQ multiplex PCR, and TCRdb kept only the in-frame ones, dropping some. The repertoire has tens of thousands of clones, 93% of them found once; the top ten carry 1.5% to 2%. The nonmyeloablative bone marrow transplants came from related graft donors, with transient mixed chimerism. This material consisted of CD4+ T cells from blood (PBMCs), taken 12 months after the transplant. This chain uses TRBV2 with TRBJ2-5; no reliable D call. This TCR derives from a human patient who received a combined kidney and bone marrow transplant. The graft donor may account for some of the T cells. The CDR3 DNA is TGTGCCAGCAGTGGTCACAGATCACAAGAGACCCAGTACTTC. It encodes CASSGHRSQETQYF.